These 3 T cell receptor beta chains share one sample of origin, sequenced in a study of Graves' ophthalmopathy and Graves' hyperthyroidism. The authors amplified TCR beta CDR3 regions from RNA transcripts. First-round RT-PCR with HTBI primers preceded a second-round multiplex PCR. Via MiXCR, TCRdb re-called the multiplex PCR reads, giving one row per CDR3 protein. The sample yields about 410,000 distinct CDR3 sequences, around 19% seen once. The sample taken for sequencing was peripheral blood. The receptors stem from a woman aged 18-29 years with Graves' ophthalmopathy.

There are many counts of this clonotype. The rearrangement links TRBV6-1 to TRBJ2-7; D gene unclear. The CDR3 contains 14 residues. The germline V and J ends were trimmed by 2 bases and 2 bases, with 10 bases remaining between them. Germline V CDR1 and CDR2: MNHNS, SASEGT. CDR3 region: CASSELDGAYEQYF. In DNA form, the CDR3 reads TGTGCCAGCAGTGAACTGGACGGAGCCTACGAGCAGTACTTC.

As regards this clonotype: The germline gene is not matched at one end of the junction; a read error may be the cause. J is TRBJ1-5 and V is TRBV6-2 or TRBV6-3; a weak D match, TRBD1 (6 bases). Per the germline V gene, CDR1 is MNHEY and CDR2 is SVGEGT. The CDR3 has 15 amino acids. The CDR3 protein is CASSPGGGWGQPQHF. CDR3 bases: TGTGCCAGCAGTCCCGGGGGGGGCTGGGGTCAGCCCCAGCATTTC.

This clonotype came up many times. This may arise from a read error, as a much more abundant clone is one base away. J is TRBJ1-1 and V is TRBV7-3; no reliable D call. CDR3 size: 14 residues. The germline V gene has CDR1 SGHTA and CDR2 FQGTGA. The chain's CDR3 is CASSLTGENTEALF. In DNA, the CDR3 is TGTGCCAGCAGCTTAACCGGGGAGAACACTGAAGCTCTCTTT.